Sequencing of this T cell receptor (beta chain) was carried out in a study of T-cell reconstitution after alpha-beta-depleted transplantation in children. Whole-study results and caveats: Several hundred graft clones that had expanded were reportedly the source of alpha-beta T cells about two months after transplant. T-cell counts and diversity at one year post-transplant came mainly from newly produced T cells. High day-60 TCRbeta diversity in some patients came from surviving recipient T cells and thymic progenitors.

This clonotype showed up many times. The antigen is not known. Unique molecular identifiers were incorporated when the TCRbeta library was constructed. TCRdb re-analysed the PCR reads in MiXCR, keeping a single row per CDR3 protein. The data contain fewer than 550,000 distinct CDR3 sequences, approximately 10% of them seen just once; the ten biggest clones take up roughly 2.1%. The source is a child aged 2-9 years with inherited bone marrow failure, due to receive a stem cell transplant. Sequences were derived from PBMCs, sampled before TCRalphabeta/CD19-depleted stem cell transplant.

Written as DNA, the CDR3 is TGCGCCAGCAGCCAAGATTTTTCAAGAACAACTAATGAAAAACTGTTTTTT. It yields the protein CASSQDFSRTTNEKLFF. The chain has TRBV4-3 and TRBJ1-4, with D unresolved. Trimming removed 0 bases from V and 0 bases from J, with 11 bases in between. Germline values: CDR1 LGHNA, CDR2 YSLEER. CDR3 length: 17 amino acids.